The 9 T cell receptor beta chains below come from one sample, sequenced in a study of blood T cell repertoires in COVID-19. Repertoires were generated with immunoSEQ multiplex PCR, while TCRdb's copy carries only in-frame clones and drops some. Of fewer than 300,000 clones listed, about 90% are singletons. Sequences were obtained from peripheral blood. The source of these receptors is a woman aged 35 to 49 who had recovered from COVID-19.

The rearrangement joins TRBV4-3 to TRBJ1-3; the match to TRBD1 covers 7 bases. The ends lost 3 bases at V and 4 bases at J; junction bases unmatched: 6. CDR1 is LGHNA, CDR2 YSLEER, per germline. The CDR3 contains 15 residues. CDR3 sequence reads: CASSHRTGVGNTIYF. Here the CDR3 DNA reads TGCGCCAGCAGCCACAGAACAGGGGTAGGAAACACCATATATTTT.

V is TRBV7-2 and J is TRBJ1-2; a possible D gene is TRBD1 (5 bases). V was shortened by 5 bases and J by 8 bases, with 12 bases between the two germline ends. The germline V gene has CDR1 SGHTA and CDR2 FQGNSA. This CDR3 is 12 amino acids long. CDR3 nucleotides: TGTGCCAGCAGCGCCGGGGGAGGAGGCTACACCTTC. The encoded protein is CASSAGGGGYTF.

The rearrangement uses TRBV9 and TRBJ2-5, with D perhaps matching TRBD2 (6 bases). The ends were cut back, 2 bases at V and 4 bases at J, with 18 bases in the middle. The CDR3 is 16 residues long. CDR1 SGDLS and CDR2 YYNGEE come from the germline V gene. CDR3 region: CASSVRTGHGGETQYF. The CDR3 DNA sequence: TGTGCCAGCAGCGTTCGAACAGGTCACGGGGGAGAGACCCAGTACTTC.

The chain joins TRBV3-1 (or the pseudogene TRBV3-2) to TRBJ1-3, with D possibly being TRBD1 (5 bases). The V end lost 4 bases, the J end lost 4 bases, and 8 bases lay between the germline ends. The CDR3 loop spans 13 amino acids. Germline V gene lookup returns CDR1 LGHDT and CDR2 YNNKEL (reference sequence). CDR3 bases: TGTGCCAGCAGCCGGCAGGGCGGAAACACCATATATTTT. It codes for CASSRQGGNTIYF.

The gene calls are TRBV2 and TRBJ2-7, with 9 bases fitting TRBD1. CDR1 SNHLY and CDR2 FYNNEI come from the germline V gene. Germline trimming cut 6 bases from V and 7 bases from J; bases unmatched to any gene: 10. CDR3 size: 14 residues. DNA for the CDR3: TGTGCCAGCAGGGAGGACAGGGGATTTTGGGAGCAGTACTTC. Encoded protein: CASREDRGFWEQYF. The whole variable domain, remainder taken from reference TRBV2 and TRBJ2-7, is EPEVTQTPSHQVTQMGQEVILRCVPISNHLYFYWYRQILGQKVEFLVSFYNNEISEKSEIFDDQFSVERPDGSNFTLKIRSTKLEDSAMYFCASREDRGFWEQYFGPGTRLTVT.

The chain joins TRBV2 to TRBJ2-2; no definite D call. The ends were cut back, 5 bases at V and 3 bases at J, with 4 bases in the middle. The CDR3 sequence is 12 residues long. The germline CDR1 and CDR2 sequences are SNHLY and FYNNEI. The CDR3 sequence is CASSFDTGELFF. The CDR3 region has the DNA TGTGCCAGCAGTTTCGACACCGGGGAGCTGTTTTTT. The full variable domain, with the rest looked up from reference TRBV2 and TRBJ2-2, is EPEVTQTPSHQVTQMGQEVILRCVPISNHLYFYWYRQILGQKVEFLVSFYNNEISEKSEIFDDQFSVERPDGSNFTLKIRSTKLEDSAMYFCASSFDTGELFFGEGSRLTVL.

The CDR3 reads CASRDSFYEQYF. CDR3 DNA sequence: TGTGCCAGTAGGGACTCCTTCTACGAGCAGTACTTC. This chain links TRBV19 with TRBJ2-7, with a possible D match to TRBD2 (5 bases). The CDR3 spans 12 residues. The germline gives CDR1 LNHDA, CDR2 SQIVND (reference sequence). Trimming left V 6 bases short and J 3 bases short, with 9 bases between.

The chain combines TRBV21-1 with TRBJ2-1; the table's D call, TRBD2, has no DNA check behind it. TRBV21-1 is tagged as a pseudogene. CDR3 length: 19 amino acids. DNA for the CDR3: TGTGCCAGCAGCAAAGAGATGGGGTGGCGGGGGAGCTCCTACAATGAGCAGTTCTTC. It is translated as CASSKEMGWRGSSYNEQFF.

This clone showed up just once. J is TRBJ1-2 and V is TRBV23-1; 7 nucleotides align to TRBD1. TRBV23-1 is treated as an ORF (open reading frame) with a function not yet certain. The CDR3 length is 15 residues. The CDR3, as DNA: TGCCCCCTAGGTGCAGTCAATCACAGGGGCTATGGCTACACCTTC. Its translation: CPLGAVNHRGYGYTF.